These 3 T cell receptor beta chains came from one sample sequenced in a study of blood T cell repertoires in COVID-19. Sequencing was performed with immunoSEQ multiplex PCR; in TCRdb, only in-frame clones are kept and a portion is missing. The sample contains around 220,000 clones, approximately 90% of which appear only once. The specimen sequenced was peripheral blood. The receptors derive from a man aged 45-65 years with acute or convalescent COVID-19.

The CDR3 spells CACGQGTSSPLHF. In DNA form, the CDR3 reads TGTGCCTGCGGACAGGGAACGAGTTCACCCCTCCACTTT. This chain joins TRBV30 and TRBJ1-6; 8 bases match TRBD1. With V trimmed by 6 bases and J by 9 bases, 7 bases remained unmatched. CDR1 and CDR2 from the germline V gene are GTSNPN and SVGIG (reference sequence). The CDR3 contains 13 residues.

The rearrangement joins TRBV15 to TRBJ1-4; 7 positions match TRBD1. The germline V gene has CDR1 LNHNV and CDR2 YYDKDF (reference sequence). The V segment lost 2 bases and the J segment 5 bases; nucleotides outside the gene matches: 8. This CDR3 comprises 16 residues. CDR3: CATSRYRDRKNEKLFF. The CDR3 coding sequence is TGTGCCACCAGCAGATACCGGGACAGAAAAAATGAAAAACTGTTTTTT.

As regards this clone: Other DNA sequences from this sample encode an identical CDR3 as well. The genes are TRBV18 and TRBJ1-6; D not certain. In germline, CDR1 is KGHSH, CDR2 LQKENI. V was trimmed by 2 bases and J by 7 bases, leaving 6 bases between them. The CDR3 consists of 13 residues. CDR3 sequence reads: CASSPGGNSPLHF. CDR3 sequence (DNA): TGTGCCAGCTCACCAGGAGGGAATTCACCCCTCCACTTT.